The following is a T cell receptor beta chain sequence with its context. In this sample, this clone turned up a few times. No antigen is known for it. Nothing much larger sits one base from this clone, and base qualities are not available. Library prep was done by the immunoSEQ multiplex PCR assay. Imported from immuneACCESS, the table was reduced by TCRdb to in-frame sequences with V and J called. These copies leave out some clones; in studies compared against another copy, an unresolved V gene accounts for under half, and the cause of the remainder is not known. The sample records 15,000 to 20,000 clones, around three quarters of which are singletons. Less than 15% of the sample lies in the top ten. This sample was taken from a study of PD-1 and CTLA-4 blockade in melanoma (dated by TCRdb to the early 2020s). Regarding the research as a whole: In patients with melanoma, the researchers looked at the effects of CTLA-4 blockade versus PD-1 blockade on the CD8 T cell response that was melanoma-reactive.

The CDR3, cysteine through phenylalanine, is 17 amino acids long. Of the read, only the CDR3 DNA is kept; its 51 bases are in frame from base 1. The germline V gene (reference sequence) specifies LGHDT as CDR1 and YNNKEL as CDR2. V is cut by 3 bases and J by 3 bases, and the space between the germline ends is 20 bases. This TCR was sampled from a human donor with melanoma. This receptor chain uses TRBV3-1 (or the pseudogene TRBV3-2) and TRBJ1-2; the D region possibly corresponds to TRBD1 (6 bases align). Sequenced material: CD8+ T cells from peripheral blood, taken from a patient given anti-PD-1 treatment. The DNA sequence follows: TGTGCCAGCAGCCATCCCCTTACAGGGCCTGACTACTATGGCTACACCTTC. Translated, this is CASSHPLTGPDYYGYTF.